The 11 T cell receptor beta chains in this list originate from one sample, sequenced in a study of blood T cell repertoires in COVID-19. Method: immunoSEQ multiplex PCR; TCRdb's copy keeps in-frame clones and lacks some. There are 95,000 to 100,000 clones in the sample; over 80% occur only once, and roughly 17% lies in the top ten. The material sequenced was peripheral blood. These receptors originate from a man aged 45-60 years with acute or convalescent COVID-19.

The chain carries TRBV19 and TRBJ1-5; 9 positions agree with TRBD1. The junction had 10 bases not matched to a gene; V was cut back by 10 bases and J by 9 bases. The CDR3 covers 13 residues. The germline V gene has CDR1 LNHDA and CDR2 SQIVND (reference sequence). In DNA form, the CDR3 reads TGTGCCACCAGGGGGACAGGGTCTATGCCCCAGCATTTT. Translating gives CATRGTGSMPQHF.

The rearrangement uses TRBV5-6 and TRBJ2-2, with TRBD2 matching 7 bases. Germline CDR1 SGHDT, CDR2 YYEEEE. Germline trimming cut 2 bases from V and 4 bases from J; bases unmatched to any gene: 2. There are 14 residues in the CDR3. The CDR3 bases are TGTGCCAGCAGCTTTCCGGGGGGCACCGGGGAGCTGTTTTTT. Amino acids: CASSFPGGTGELFF.

The J gene is TRBJ1-3, the V gene TRBV19, with a tentative D call TRBD1 (6 bases). In germline, CDR1 is LNHDA, CDR2 SQIVND (reference sequence). CDR3 length: 13 residues. V lost 8 bases and J lost 2, with 10 bases in between. The CDR3 here is CASADRPGNTIYF. The CDR3 nucleotides are TGTGCCAGTGCCGACAGGCCTGGAAACACCATATATTTT.

The rearrangement links TRBV19 to TRBJ1-2, with 8 bases that match TRBD1. CDR1 is LNHDA and CDR2 is SQIVND in the germline V gene (reference sequence). The CDR3 consists of 13 residues. V shed 5 bases, J shed 6 bases, and the junction held 5 bases outside the gene matches. In DNA form, the CDR3 reads TGTGCCAGTAGTCCGACAGGGGAAAATGGCTACACCTTC. Protein product: CASSPTGENGYTF.

J is TRBJ1-1 and V is TRBV7-8; perhaps TRBD1 as D (5 bases). Looked up from germline, CDR1 is SGHVS and CDR2 is FQNEAQ. The CDR3 covers 14 residues. V lost 5 bases to trimming and J lost 5 bases, with 15 bases between them. Written as DNA, the CDR3 is TGTGCCAGCAGCCCCGGGGGGGATAAGACTGAAGCTTTCTTT. Amino acid sequence: CASSPGGDKTEAFF.

The chain uses TRBV24-1 and TRBJ2-3; tentatively, D is TRBD2 (6 bases). V was trimmed by 4 bases and J by 2 bases, leaving 9 bases between them. Germline loops: CDR1 KGHDR, CDR2 SFDVKD. The CDR3 runs to 14 residues. This CDR3 reads CATSDPGVTDTQYF. CDR3 nucleotides: TGTGCCACCAGTGACCCGGGGGTCACAGATACGCAGTATTTT.

This chain uses TRBV7-9 with TRBJ2-3; TRBD2 aligns across 10 bases. In germline, CDR1 is SEHNR, CDR2 FQNEAQ (reference sequence). V shed 6 bases and J 3 bases; nucleotides not matched to a gene: 15. The CDR3 contains 18 residues. CDR3 region: CASSPLASGGAWTDTQYF. The CDR3, as DNA: TGTGCCAGCAGTCCTCTGGCCAGCGGGGGGGCTTGGACAGATACGCAGTATTTT.

The chain has TRBV15 and TRBJ1-5; D gene ambiguous. Germline loops: CDR1 LNHNV, CDR2 YYDKDF (reference sequence). The CDR3 contains 14 residues. V was trimmed by 0 bases and J by 7 bases, leaving 10 bases between them. CDR3 nucleotide sequence: TGTGCCACCAGCAGAGAAGGATCGAGGCAGCCCCAGCATTTT. It encodes CATSREGSRQPQHF.

V gene TRBV6-5 combines with J gene TRBJ1-1; weak D call: TRBD1 (5 bases). The CDR3 sequence is 15 residues long. V was pared by 1 base and J by 0 bases, with 9 bases between. Looked up from germline, CDR1 is MNHEY and CDR2 is SVGAGI. For the CDR3, the DNA is TGTGCCAGCAGTTACTTCGACAGAATGAACACTGAAGCTTTCTTT. It encodes CASSYFDRMNTEAFF.

Comment on this clone: No conserved phenylalanine or tryptophan ends this CDR3, so it is likely a read error. It is unclear where the CDR3 begins or ends on the DNA, so no DNA is shown, and the CDR3 is as TCRdb lists it. CDR3 sequence reads: CASSLAKGRLSY. V is TRBV12-3 or TRBV12-4 and J is TRBJ1-2; TRBD1, the table's D call, was not compared with the DNA. The CDR3 spans 12 amino acids, including both terminal residues.

With regard to this clone: Other DNA sequences in this specimen translate into the identical CDR3. The chain is built from TRBV5-1 and TRBJ2-2; perhaps TRBD2 as D (5 bases). This CDR3 region has 15 residues. The V and J ends lost 2 bases and 0 bases respectively, with 8 bases between them. Germline V gene lookup returns CDR1 SGHRS and CDR2 YFSETQ. CDR3 sequence (DNA): TGCGCCAGCAGCTTACCGGGAACGAACACCGGGGAGCTGTTTTTT. Protein product: CASSLPGTNTGELFF.